Reported below is one T cell receptor beta chain. These data come from a study of monozygotic twins with inflammatory bowel disease. cDNA synthesis was performed in eight separate reactions for each sample. TCRdb re-called the 5' RACE reads; one entry per CDR3 protein, DNA not given. Its listing shows 330,000 or so distinct CDR3 sequences. The CDR3 consists of 15 residues. Germline CDR1 MNHNS, CDR2 SASEGT. The source is a human donor with ulcerative colitis or Crohn's disease, or a healthy co-twin of an affected twin (not recorded which). The genes are TRBV6-1 and TRBJ1-1. The sample comprised blood. The chain's CDR3 is CATQPAERMNTEAFF.